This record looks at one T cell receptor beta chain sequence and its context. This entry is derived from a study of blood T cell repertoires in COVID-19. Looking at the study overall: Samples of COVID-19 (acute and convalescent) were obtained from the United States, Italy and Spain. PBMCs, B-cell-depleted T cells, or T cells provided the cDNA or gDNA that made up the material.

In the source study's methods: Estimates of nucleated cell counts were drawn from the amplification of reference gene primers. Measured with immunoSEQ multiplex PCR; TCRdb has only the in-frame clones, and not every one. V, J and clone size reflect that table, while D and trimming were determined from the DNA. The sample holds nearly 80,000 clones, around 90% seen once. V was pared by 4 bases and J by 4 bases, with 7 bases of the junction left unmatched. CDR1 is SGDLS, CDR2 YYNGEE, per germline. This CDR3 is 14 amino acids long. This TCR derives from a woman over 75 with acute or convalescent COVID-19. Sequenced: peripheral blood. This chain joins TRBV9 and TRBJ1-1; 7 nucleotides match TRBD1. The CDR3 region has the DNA TGTGCCAGCAGCAGACAGACAGGGAGCACTGAAGCTTTCTTT. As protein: CASSRQTGSTEAFF.